The sample holds a few counts of the clone carrying this T cell receptor beta chain. CDR3 length: 15 residues. V lost 1 base and J 5 bases, leaving 14 bases between the germline ends. Germline CDR1 and CDR2: SGHTA and FQGNSA. Alongside a J-beta primer mix, a sample-barcoded 5' primer served in a second PCR lasting roughly 6 to 11 cycles. Each CDR3 protein gets one entry after TCRdb re-called the 5' RACE reads with MiXCR. The sample has 720,000 or so distinct CDR3 sequences, roughly two fifths seen once; the top ten hold about 30%. These data are taken from a study of blood T cells in healthy people across ages.

V and J are TRBV7-2 and TRBJ1-1, with D unclear. This clonotype originated in a man older than 75 in good health. The sample consisted of blood. Here the CDR3 DNA reads TGTGCCAGCAGCTTAGATGCCACTACAGAGACTGAAGCTTTCTTT. As protein: CASSLDATTETEAFF.